The entry below gives a single T cell receptor (beta chain) sequence along with its context. The data originate from a study of technical replicates of blood from a handful of donors. This table comes from immunoSEQ multiplex PCR, and its TCRdb copy is limited to in-frame clones, with some not included. The sample lists tens of thousands of clones; 89% were seen once. The germline V and J ends were trimmed by 3 bases and 1 base, with 9 bases remaining between them. Germline CDR1 and CDR2: GTSNPN and SVGIG (reference sequence). CDR3 length equals 13 residues. The sample was T cells isolated from PBMCs. This chain joins TRBV30 and TRBJ1-1; D ambiguous. This clonotype originated in a human donor in good health. Here the CDR3 DNA reads TGTGCCTGGAGCCCAACAGAGAACACTGAAGCTTTCTTT. Translation: CAWSPTENTEAFF.